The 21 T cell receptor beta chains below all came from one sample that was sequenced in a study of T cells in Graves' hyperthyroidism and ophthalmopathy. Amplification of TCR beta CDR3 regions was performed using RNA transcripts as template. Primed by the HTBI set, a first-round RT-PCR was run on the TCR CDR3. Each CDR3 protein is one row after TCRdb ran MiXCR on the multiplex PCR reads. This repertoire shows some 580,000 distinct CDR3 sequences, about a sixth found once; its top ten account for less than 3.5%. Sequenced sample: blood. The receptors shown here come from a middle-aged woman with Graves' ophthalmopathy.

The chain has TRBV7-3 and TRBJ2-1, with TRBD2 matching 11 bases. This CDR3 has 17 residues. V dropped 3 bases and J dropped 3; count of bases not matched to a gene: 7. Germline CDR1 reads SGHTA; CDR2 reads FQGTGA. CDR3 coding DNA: TGTGCCAGCAGCTTGATTACTAGCGGGGGATACTACAATGAGCAGTTCTTC. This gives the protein CASSLITSGGYYNEQFF.

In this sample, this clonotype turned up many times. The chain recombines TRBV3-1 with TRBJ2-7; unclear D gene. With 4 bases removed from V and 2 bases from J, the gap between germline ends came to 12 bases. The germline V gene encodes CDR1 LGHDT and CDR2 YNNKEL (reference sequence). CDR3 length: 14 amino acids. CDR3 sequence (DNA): TGTGCCAGCAGCCTGCGCCGTGAAACCTACGAGCAGTACTTC. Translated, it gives CASSLRRETYEQYF.

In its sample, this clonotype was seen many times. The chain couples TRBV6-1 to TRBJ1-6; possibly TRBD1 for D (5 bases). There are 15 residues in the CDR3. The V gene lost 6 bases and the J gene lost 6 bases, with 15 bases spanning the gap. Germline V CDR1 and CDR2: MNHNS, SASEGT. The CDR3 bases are TGTGCCAGCAGCATAACCGGGACGGGTAATTCACCCCTCCACTTT. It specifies CASSITGTGNSPLHF.

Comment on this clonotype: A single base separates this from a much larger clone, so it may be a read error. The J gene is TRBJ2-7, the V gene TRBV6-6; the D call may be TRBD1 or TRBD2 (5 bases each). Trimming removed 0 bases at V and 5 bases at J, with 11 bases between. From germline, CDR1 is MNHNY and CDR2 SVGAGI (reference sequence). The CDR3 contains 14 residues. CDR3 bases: TGTGCCAGCAGTTACTCTCTGTTGGGGGACGAGCAGTACTTC. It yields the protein CASSYSLLGDEQYF.

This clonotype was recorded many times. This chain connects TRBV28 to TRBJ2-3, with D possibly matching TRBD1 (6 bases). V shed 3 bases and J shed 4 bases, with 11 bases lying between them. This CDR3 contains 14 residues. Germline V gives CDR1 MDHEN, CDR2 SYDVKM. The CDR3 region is CASSFRPGADTQYF. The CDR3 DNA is TGTGCCAGCAGTTTCCGGCCAGGGGCAGATACGCAGTATTTT. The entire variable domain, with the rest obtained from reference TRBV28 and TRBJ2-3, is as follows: DVKVTQSSRYLVKRTGEKVFLECVQDMDHENMFWYRQDPGLGLRLIYFSYDVKMKEKGDIPEGYSVSREKKERFSLILESASTNQTSMYLCASSFRPGADTQYFGPGTRLTVL.

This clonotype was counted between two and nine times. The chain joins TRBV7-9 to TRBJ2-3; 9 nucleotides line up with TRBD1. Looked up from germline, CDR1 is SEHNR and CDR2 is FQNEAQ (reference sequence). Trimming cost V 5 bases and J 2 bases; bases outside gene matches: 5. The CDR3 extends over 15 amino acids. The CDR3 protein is CASSPGQGFTDTQYF. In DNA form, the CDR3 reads TGTGCCAGCAGCCCAGGACAGGGGTTCACAGATACGCAGTATTTT. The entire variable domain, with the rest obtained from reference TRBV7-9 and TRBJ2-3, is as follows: DTGVSQNPRHKITKRGQNVTFRCDPISEHNRLYWYRQTLGQGPEFLTYFQNEAQLEKSRLLSDRFSAERPKGSFSTLEIQRTEQGDSAMYLCASSPGQGFTDTQYFGPGTRLTVL.

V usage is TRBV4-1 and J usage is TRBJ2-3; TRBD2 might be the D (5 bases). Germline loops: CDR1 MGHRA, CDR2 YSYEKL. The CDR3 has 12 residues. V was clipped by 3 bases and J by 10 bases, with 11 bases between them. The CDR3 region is CASSHPLEAQYF. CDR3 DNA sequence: TGCGCCAGCAGCCACCCCCTGGAGGCGCAGTATTTT.

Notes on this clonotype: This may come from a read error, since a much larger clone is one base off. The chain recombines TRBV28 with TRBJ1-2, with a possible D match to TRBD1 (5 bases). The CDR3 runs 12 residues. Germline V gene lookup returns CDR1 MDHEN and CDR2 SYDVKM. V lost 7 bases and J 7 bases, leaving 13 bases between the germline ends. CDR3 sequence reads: CASTQGCGGYTF. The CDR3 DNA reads TGTGCCAGCACCCAGGGTTGTGGTGGCTACACCTTC.

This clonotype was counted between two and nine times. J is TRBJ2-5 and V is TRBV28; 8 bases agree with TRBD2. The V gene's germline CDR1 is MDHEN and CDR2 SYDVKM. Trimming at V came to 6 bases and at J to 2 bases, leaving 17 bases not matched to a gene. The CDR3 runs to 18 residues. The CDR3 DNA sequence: TGTGCCAGCAGGCCCCGGGAGGGCCGCGATATAGGGCAAGAGACCCAGTACTTC. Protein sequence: CASRPREGRDIGQETQYF.

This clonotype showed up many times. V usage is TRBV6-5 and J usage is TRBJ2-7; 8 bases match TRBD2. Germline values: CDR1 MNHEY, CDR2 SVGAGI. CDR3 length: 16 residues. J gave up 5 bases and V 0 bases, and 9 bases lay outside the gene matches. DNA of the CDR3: TGTGCCAGCAGTTACTCGTTAACGGGGGGGCCAGACGAGCAGTACTTC. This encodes CASSYSLTGGPDEQYF.

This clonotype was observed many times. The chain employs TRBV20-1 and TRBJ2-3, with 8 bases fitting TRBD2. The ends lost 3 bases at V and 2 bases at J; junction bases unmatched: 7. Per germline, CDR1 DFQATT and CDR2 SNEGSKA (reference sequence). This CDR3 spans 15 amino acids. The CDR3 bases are TGCAGTGCTAGTCTGCCTAGCGGGTTCACAGATACGCAGTATTTT. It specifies CSASLPSGFTDTQYF.

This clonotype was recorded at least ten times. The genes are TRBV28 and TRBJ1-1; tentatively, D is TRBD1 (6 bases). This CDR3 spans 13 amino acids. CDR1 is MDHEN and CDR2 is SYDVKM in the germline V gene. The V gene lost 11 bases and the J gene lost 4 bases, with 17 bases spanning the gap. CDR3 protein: CASKQGILTEAFF. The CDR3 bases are TGTGCCTCAAAACAGGGCATCCTCACTGAAGCTTTCTTT. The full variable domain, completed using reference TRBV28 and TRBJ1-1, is DVKVTQSSRYLVKRTGEKVFLECVQDMDHENMFWYRQDPGLGLRLIYFSYDVKMKEKGDIPEGYSVSREKKERFSLILESASTNQTSMYLCASKQGILTEAFFGQGTRLTVV.

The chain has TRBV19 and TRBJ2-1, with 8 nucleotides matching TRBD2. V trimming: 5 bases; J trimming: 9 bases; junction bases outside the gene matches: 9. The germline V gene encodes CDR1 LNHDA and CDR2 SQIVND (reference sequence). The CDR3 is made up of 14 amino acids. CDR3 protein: CASSGGLVYSEQFF. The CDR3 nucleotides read TGTGCCAGTAGTGGGGGACTAGTTTATTCTGAGCAGTTCTTC.

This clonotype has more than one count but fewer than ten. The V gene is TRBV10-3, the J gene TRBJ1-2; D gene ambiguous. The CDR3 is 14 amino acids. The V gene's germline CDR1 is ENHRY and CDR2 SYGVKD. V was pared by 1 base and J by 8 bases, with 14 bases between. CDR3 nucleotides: TGTGCCATCAGTGAGTTGGTGTCAAAGTACGGCTACACCTTC. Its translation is CAISELVSKYGYTF.

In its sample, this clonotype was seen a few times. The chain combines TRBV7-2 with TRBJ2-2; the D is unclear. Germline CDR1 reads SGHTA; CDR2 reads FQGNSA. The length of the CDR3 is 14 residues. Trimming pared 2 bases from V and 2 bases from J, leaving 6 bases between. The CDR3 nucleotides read TGTGCCAGCAGCTTATCCCGCAACACCGGGGAGCTGTTTTTT. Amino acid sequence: CASSLSRNTGELFF.

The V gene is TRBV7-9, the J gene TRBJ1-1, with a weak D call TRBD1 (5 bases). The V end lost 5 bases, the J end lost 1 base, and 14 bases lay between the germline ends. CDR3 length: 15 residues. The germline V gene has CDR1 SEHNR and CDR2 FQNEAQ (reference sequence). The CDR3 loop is CASSQPGGSNTEAFF. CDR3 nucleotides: TGTGCCAGCAGCCAGCCCGGGGGGTCGAACACTGAAGCTTTCTTT.

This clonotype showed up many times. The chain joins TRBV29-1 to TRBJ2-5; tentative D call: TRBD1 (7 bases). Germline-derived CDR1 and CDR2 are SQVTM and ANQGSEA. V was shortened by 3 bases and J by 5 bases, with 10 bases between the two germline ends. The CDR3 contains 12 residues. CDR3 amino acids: CSVETGRETQYF. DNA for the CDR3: TGCAGCGTTGAGACAGGGAGGGAGACCCAGTACTTC. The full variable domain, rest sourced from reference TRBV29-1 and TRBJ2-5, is SAVISQKPSRDICQRGTSLTIQCQVDSQVTMMFWYRQQPGQSLTLIATANQGSEATYESGFVIDKFPISRPNLTFSTLTVSNMSPEDSSIYLCSVETGRETQYFGPGTRLLVL.

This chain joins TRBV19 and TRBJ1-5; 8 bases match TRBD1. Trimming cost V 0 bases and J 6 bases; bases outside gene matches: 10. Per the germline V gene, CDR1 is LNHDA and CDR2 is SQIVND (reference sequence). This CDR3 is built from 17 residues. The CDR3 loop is CASSIDLRQGAFQPQHF. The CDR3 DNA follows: TGTGCCAGTAGTATAGATCTGAGGCAGGGGGCATTTCAGCCCCAGCATTTT.

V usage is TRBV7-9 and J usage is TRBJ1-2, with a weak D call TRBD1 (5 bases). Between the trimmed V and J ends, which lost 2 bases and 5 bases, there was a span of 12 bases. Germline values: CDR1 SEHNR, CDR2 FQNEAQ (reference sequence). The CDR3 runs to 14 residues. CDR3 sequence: CASSLSGAGYGYTF. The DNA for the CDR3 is TGTGCCAGCAGCTTATCTGGGGCAGGGTATGGCTACACCTTC.

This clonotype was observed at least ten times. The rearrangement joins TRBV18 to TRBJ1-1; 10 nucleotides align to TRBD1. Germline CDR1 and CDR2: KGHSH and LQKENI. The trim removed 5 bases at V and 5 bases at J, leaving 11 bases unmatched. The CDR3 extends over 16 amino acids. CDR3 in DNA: TGTGCCAGCTCAACCAGCGACAGGGGGCGGCGGACTGAAGCTTTCTTT. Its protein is CASSTSDRGRRTEAFF.

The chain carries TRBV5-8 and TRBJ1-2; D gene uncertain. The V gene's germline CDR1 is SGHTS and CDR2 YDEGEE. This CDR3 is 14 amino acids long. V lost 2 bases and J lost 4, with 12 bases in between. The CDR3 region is CASSFLGTVYGYTF. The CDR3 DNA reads TGTGCCAGCAGCTTTCTCGGCACCGTCTATGGCTACACCTTC.